These T cell receptor beta chains were read from a single sample in a study of glioma-infiltrating T cells after dendritic cell vaccination. Using immunoSEQ multiplex PCR, the repertoire was profiled, and TCRdb retains in-frame clones only, with some absent. The table lists roughly 85,000 clones, less than 85% of them singletons, with around 9.3% in the top ten. The source was blood, collected after dendritic cell vaccination. The receptor set was obtained from a human donor with glioblastoma. Both conserved end residues are part of each CDR3. Fields, in order: V gene, J gene, D gene, clone size, CDR3 length, CDR3 protein, CDR3 DNA. D genes are given only for firm matches. Rows may omit the clone size; those that give it use once, few, many or a size class.

TRBV5-6	TRBJ2-3	NA	NA	12	CASKEGTDTQYF	TGTGCCAGCAAAGAGGGCACAGATACGCAGTATTTT
TRBV15	TRBJ2-3	TRBD1	NA	16	CATSRAGTGLADTQYF	TGTGCCACCAGCAGAGCCGGGACAGGGTTGGCAGATACGCAGTATTTT
TRBV28	TRBJ1-2	NA	NA	13	CATHTGRGFGYTF	TGTGCCACCCATACCGGCAGGGGTTTTGGCTACACCTTC
TRBV7-9	TRBJ1-1	NA	few	12	CASSLSVSEAFF	TGTGCCAGCAGCTTATCAGTTTCTGAAGCTTTCTTT
TRBV9	TRBJ2-7	TRBD2	NA	17	CASSLLPQAGEHYEQYF	TGTGCCAGCAGCCTCCTTCCCCAGGCGGGAGAACACTACGAGCAGTACTTC
TRBV4-3	TRBJ2-3	TRBD2	NA	16	CASSQGVAGGTDTQYF	TGCGCCAGCAGCCAAGGCGTAGCGGGGGGCACAGATACGCAGTATTTT
TRBV5-1	TRBJ1-2	NA	NA	17	CASSTATDRIKTYGYTF	TGCGCCAGCAGCACCGCAACTGACAGGATAAAGACCTATGGCTACACCTTC
TRBV19	TRBJ2-1	TRBD2	NA	15	CASSHLSGSRDEQFF	TGTGCCAGTAGTCATCTAAGCGGGAGTCGGGATGAGCAGTTCTTC
TRBV30	TRBJ2-7	NA	NA	13	CAWSLRVRDEQYF	TGTGCCTGGAGTCTCAGGGTAAGGGACGAGCAGTACTTC
TRBV6-4	TRBJ1-1	NA	NA	13	CASSQGPYTEAFF	TGTGCCAGCAGTCAGGGGCCATACACTGAAGCTTTCTTT
TRBV7-9	TRBJ1-5	NA	NA	13	CASSLAYRQPQHF	TGTGCCAGCAGCTTAGCATATCGGCAGCCCCAGCATTTT
TRBV7-6	TRBJ2-2	NA	NA	18	CASSLVGASTYNTGELFF	TGTGCCAGCAGCTTGGTGGGGGCCTCTACCTATAACACCGGGGAGCTGTTTTTT
TRBV18	TRBJ2-1	NA	NA	13	CASSGLVKDEQFF	TGTGCCAGCTCAGGTCTAGTTAAAGATGAGCAGTTCTTC
TRBV5-4	TRBJ1-1	TRBD1	NA	15	CASSSPRGINTEAFF	TGTGCCAGCAGCTCCCCCAGGGGGATAAACACTGAAGCTTTCTTT
TRBV19	TRBJ1-5	NA	NA	14	CASSIDRARQPQHF	TGTGCCAGTAGTATAGACAGGGCTAGGCAGCCCCAGCATTTT
TRBV27	TRBJ1-1	NA	NA	17	CASSSRPAGPMNTEAFF	TGTGCCAGCAGTTCCCGCCCGGCGGGTCCCATGAACACTGAAGCTTTCTTT
TRBV6-5	TRBJ1-2	TRBD1	once	14	CASSYNRGRTGYTF	TGTGCCAGCAGTTATAACAGGGGGCGGACTGGCTACACCTTC
TRBV27	TRBJ1-4	NA	NA	14	CASSPLLSNEKLFF	TGTGCCAGCAGTCCGCTCCTCAGTAATGAAAAACTGTTTTTT
TRBV9	TRBJ2-5	TRBD2	NA	17	CASSVGRIAGYQETQYF	TGTGCCAGCAGCGTAGGCCGGATAGCGGGGTACCAAGAGACCCAGTACTTC
TRBV9	TRBJ1-3	NA	NA	16	CASSPRTATSGNTIYF	TGTGCCAGCAGCCCGCGGACAGCTACCTCTGGAAACACCATATATTTT
TRBV11-2	TRBJ1-2	TRBD1	NA	13	CASSPAGGYGYTF	TGTGCCAGCAGCCCGGCAGGGGGTTATGGCTACACCTTC
TRBV18	TRBJ2-3	NA	NA	15	CASSPLGGRTDTQYF	TGTGCCAGCTCACCATTGGGGGGTCGCACAGATACGCAGTATTTT
TRBV5-1	TRBJ2-5	NA	NA	13	CASSPYYQETQYF	TGCGCCAGCAGCCCATACTACCAAGAGACCCAGTACTTC
TRBV7-8	TRBJ2-1	NA	NA	15	CASSREGGDYNEQFF	TGTGCCAGCAGCCGAGAGGGTGGAGATTACAATGAGCAGTTCTTC
TRBV6-5	TRBJ1-5	NA	NA	14	CASSYNRNNQPQHF	TGTGCCAGCAGTTACAACAGGAACAATCAGCCCCAGCATTTT
TRBV7-6	TRBJ2-2	TRBD1	once	15	CASSLQGTATGELFF	TGTGCCAGCAGCTTACAAGGGACAGCCACCGGGGAGCTGTTTTTT
TRBV6-5	TRBJ1-5	NA	once	13	CASRRAGNQPQHF	TGTGCCAGCAGGAGGGCCGGCAATCAGCCCCAGCATTTT
TRBV6-5	TRBJ2-2	NA	NA	13	CASTTENTGELFF	TGTGCCAGCACGACAGAGAACACCGGGGAGCTGTTTTTT
TRBV6-5	TRBJ2-2	NA	NA	15	CASSRDRRNTGELFF	TGTGCCAGCAGCCGCGACAGGAGAAACACCGGGGAGCTGTTTTTT
TRBV9	TRBJ2-1	TRBD2	NA	16	CASSVGTSGAYNEQFF	TGTGCCAGCAGCGTAGGGACTAGCGGGGCCTACAATGAGCAGTTCTTC
TRBV5-1	TRBJ1-2	TRBD1	NA	13	CASSPGGNYGYTF	TGCGCCAGCAGCCCAGGGGGGAACTATGGCTACACCTTC
TRBV2	TRBJ1-2	NA	NA	15	CASRPPGAANYGYTF	TGTGCCAGCAGACCCCCAGGGGCGGCTAACTATGGCTACACCTTC
TRBV29-1	TRBJ1-1	NA	NA	12	CSVIVGGSGAFF	TGCAGCGTTATAGTGGGCGGGTCAGGAGCTTTCTTT
TRBV13	TRBJ2-1	TRBD1	NA	15	CASSFLGRQGAAGIF	TGTGCCAGCAGCTTTTTGGGGCGGCAGGGGGCCGCGGGGATCTTC
TRBV9	TRBJ1-2	NA	NA	13	CASSDGRGYGYTF	TGTGCCAGCAGCGACGGGAGAGGCTATGGCTACACCTTC
TRBV6-5	TRBJ1-1	NA	NA	13	CASSGSIQGGAFF	TGTGCCAGCAGTGGAAGTATCCAGGGTGGAGCTTTCTTT
TRBV18	TRBJ2-7	TRBD2	NA	15	CASSPRTSGAYEQYF	TGTGCCAGCTCACCAAGGACTAGCGGTGCCTACGAGCAGTACTTC
TRBV7-3	TRBJ2-3	TRBD2	once	15	CASSSLAGGTDTQYF	TGTGCCAGCAGCTCACTAGCGGGAGGCACAGATACGCAGTATTTT
TRBV7-3	TRBJ2-3	NA	NA	15	CASSFSGMSTDTQYF	TGTGCCAGCAGCTTCTCGGGAATGAGCACAGATACGCAGTATTTT
TRBV28	TRBJ2-1	NA	once	15	CASIQLGAAYNEQFF	TGTGCCAGCATCCAGTTGGGGGCAGCCTACAATGAGCAGTTCTTC
TRBV5-1	TRBJ1-1	NA	NA	15	CASSLDGQINTEAFF	TGCGCCAGCAGCTTGGATGGTCAGATCAACACTGAAGCTTTCTTT
TRBV7-2	TRBJ1-5	NA	NA	15	CANSLQGVSNQPQHF	TGTGCCAACAGCTTGCAGGGTGTTAGCAATCAGCCCCAGCATTTT
TRBV9	TRBJ1-2	TRBD1	NA	14	CASSGDRGPHGYTF	TGTGCCAGCAGCGGGGACAGGGGGCCGCATGGCTACACCTTC
TRBV7-9	TRBJ2-7	TRBD2	NA	14	CASSQTSGSSEQYF	TGTGCCAGCAGCCAGACTAGCGGGAGTAGCGAGCAGTACTTC